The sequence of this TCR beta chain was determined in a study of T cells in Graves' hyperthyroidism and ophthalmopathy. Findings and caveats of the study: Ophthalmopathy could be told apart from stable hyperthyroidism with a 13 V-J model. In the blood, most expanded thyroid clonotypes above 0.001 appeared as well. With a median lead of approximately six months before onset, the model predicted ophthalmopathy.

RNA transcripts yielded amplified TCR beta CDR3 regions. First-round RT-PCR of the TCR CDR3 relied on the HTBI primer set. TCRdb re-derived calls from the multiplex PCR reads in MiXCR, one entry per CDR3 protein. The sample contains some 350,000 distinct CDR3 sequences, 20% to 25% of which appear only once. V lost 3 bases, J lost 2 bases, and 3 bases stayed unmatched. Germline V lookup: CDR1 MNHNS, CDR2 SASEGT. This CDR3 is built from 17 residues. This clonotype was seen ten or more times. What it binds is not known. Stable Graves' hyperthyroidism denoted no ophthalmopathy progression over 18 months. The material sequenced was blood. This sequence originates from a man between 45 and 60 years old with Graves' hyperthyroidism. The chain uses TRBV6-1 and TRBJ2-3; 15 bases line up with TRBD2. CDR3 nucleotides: TGTGCCAGCAGTGACGGACTAGCGGGAGGGCCCACAGATACGCAGTATTTT. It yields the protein CASSDGLAGGPTDTQYF.